The next 5 T cell receptor beta chains were all read from a single sample in a study of blood T cell repertoires in COVID-19. Clones were sequenced by immunoSEQ multiplex PCR, and TCRdb holds only the in-frame ones, with some missing. The repertoire holds 90,000 to 100,000 clones, with 87% as singletons. The sequenced sample consisted of peripheral blood. The receptors shown here come from a man in his 70s with acute or convalescent COVID-19.

The chain combines TRBV14 with TRBJ2-1, with 9 bases that match TRBD1. Trimming at V came to 3 bases and at J to 6 bases, leaving 9 bases not matched to a gene. The CDR3 covers 16 residues. Germline values: CDR1 SGHDN, CDR2 FVKESK. The CDR3 sequence is CASSHRGQGVGNEQFF. The CDR3 region has the DNA TGTGCCAGCAGCCATAGGGGACAGGGTGTTGGCAATGAGCAGTTCTTC. Looking up the rest from reference TRBV14 and TRBJ2-1 gives the full variable domain: EAGVTQFPSHSVIEKGQTVTLRCDPISGHDNLYWYRRVMGKEIKFLLHFVKESKQDESGMPNNRFLAERTGGTYSTLKVQPAELEDSGVYFCASSHRGQGVGNEQFFGPGTRLTVL.

This chain joins TRBV5-6 and TRBJ2-7; TRBD1 matches 9 bases. From germline, CDR1 is SGHDT and CDR2 YYEEEE. Trimming at V came to 2 bases and at J to 4 bases, leaving 4 bases not matched to a gene. The CDR3 spans 14 residues. CDR3 region: CASSFGTGWYEQYF. In DNA, the CDR3 is TGTGCCAGCAGCTTTGGGACAGGGTGGTACGAGCAGTACTTC.

V gene TRBV28 combines with J gene TRBJ1-4; 11 bases map to TRBD1. Germline V CDR1 and CDR2: MDHEN, SYDVKM. The CDR3 runs to 15 residues. V trimming: 2 bases; J trimming: 8 bases; junction bases outside the gene matches: 4. The CDR3 here is CASSLVGTGGEKLFF. DNA for the CDR3: TGTGCCAGCAGTTTAGTCGGGACAGGGGGGGAAAAACTGTTTTTT.

The sample holds one count of this clone. V is TRBV7-9 and J is TRBJ1-6, with D uncertain. V was cut by 3 bases and J by 8 bases, with 8 bases left in between. CDR3 length: 13 amino acids. CDR1 is SEHNR, CDR2 FQNEAQ, per germline (reference sequence). CDR3 bases: TGTGCCAGCAGCTTCAAACCGGATTCACCCCTCCACTTT. Translating it yields CASSFKPDSPLHF. The complete variable domain, with remaining parts taken from reference TRBV7-9 and TRBJ1-6, reads DTGVSQNPRHKITKRGQNVTFRCDPISEHNRLYWYRQTLGQGPEFLTYFQNEAQLEKSRLLSDRFSAERPKGSFSTLEIQRTEQGDSAMYLCASSFKPDSPLHFGNGTRLTVT.

Concerning this clone: A read error may produce the germline difference seen at one junction end. V and J are TRBV5-4 and TRBJ2-3; perhaps TRBD2 as D (7 bases). Germline V lookup: CDR1 SGHNT, CDR2 YYREEE (reference sequence). The CDR3 is made up of 16 amino acids. For the CDR3, the DNA is TGTGCCAGCAACTTGGGGGGGGGCCGAGGCACAGATACGCAGTATTTT. Translated, it gives CASNLGGGRGTDTQYF.